This record concerns one TCR beta chain sequence. TCRdb's table, derived via immunoSEQ multiplex PCR, lists solely in-frame clones and lacks some. The table lists some 140,000 clones, more than 85% of them singletons. The CDR3 totals 14 residues. V lost 3 bases to trimming and J lost 1 base, with 9 bases between them. CDR1 and CDR2 (germline): MNHEY, SVGEGT. The data were taken from a study of T cell responses to AZD1222 COVID-19 vaccine. The chain employs TRBV6-2 or TRBV6-3 and TRBJ1-1, with D maybe TRBD1 (5 bases). Sample: peripheral blood, taken on day 0 of AZD1222 vaccination. This clonotype was obtained from an adult in good health. The CDR3 sequence: CASSYNGQNTEAFF. CDR3 in DNA: TGTGCCAGCAGTTATAACGGACAGAACACTGAAGCTTTCTTT.